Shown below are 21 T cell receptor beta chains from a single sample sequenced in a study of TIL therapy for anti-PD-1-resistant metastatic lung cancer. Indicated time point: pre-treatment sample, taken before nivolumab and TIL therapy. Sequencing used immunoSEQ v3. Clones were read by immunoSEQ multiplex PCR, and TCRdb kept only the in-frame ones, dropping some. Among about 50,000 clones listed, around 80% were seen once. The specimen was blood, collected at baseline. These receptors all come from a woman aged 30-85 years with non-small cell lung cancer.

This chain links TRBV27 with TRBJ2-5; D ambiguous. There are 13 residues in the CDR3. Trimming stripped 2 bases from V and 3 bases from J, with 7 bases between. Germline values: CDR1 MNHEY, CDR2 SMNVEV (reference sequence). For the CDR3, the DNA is TGTGCCAGCAGTTTAAGTCCAGAAGAGACCCAGTACTTC. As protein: CASSLSPEETQYF.

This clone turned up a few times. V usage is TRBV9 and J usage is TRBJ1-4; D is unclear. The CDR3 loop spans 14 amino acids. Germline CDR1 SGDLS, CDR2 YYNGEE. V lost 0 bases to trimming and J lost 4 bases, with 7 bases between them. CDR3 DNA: TGTGCCAGCAGCGTAGGGCAGTATAATGAAAAACTGTTTTTT. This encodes CASSVGQYNEKLFF.

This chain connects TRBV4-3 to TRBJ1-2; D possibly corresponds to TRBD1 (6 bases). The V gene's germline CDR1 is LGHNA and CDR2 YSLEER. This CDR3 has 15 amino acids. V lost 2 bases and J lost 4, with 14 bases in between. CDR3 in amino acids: CASSQQHRDGYGYTF. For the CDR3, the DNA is TGCGCCAGCAGCCAACAGCACAGGGACGGCTATGGCTACACCTTC.

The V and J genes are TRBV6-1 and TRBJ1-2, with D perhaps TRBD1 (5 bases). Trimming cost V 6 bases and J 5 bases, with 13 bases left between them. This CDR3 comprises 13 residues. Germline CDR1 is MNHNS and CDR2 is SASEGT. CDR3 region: CASSQTTEYGYTF. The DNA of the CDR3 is TGTGCCAGCAGCCAAACGACAGAGTATGGCTACACCTTC.

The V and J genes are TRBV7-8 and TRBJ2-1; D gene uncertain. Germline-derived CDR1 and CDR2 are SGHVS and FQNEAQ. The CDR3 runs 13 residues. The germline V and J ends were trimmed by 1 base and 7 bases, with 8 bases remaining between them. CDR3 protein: CASSLGLLNEQFF. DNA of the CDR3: TGTGCCAGCAGCTTAGGACTTCTGAATGAGCAGTTCTTC.

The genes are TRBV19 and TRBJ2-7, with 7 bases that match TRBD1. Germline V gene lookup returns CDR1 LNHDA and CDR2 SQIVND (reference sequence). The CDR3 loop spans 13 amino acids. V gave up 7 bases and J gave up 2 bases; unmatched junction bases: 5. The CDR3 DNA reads TGTGCCAGTACGACAGGGACGGCCTACGAGCAGTACTTC. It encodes CASTTGTAYEQYF.

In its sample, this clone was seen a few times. The CDR3 DNA is TGTGCCAGCAGCGTAGGCAGTTCCTACGAGCAGTACTTC. It codes for CASSVGSSYEQYF. The chain has TRBV9 and TRBJ2-7; D gene uncertain. The germline V gene encodes CDR1 SGDLS and CDR2 YYNGEE. Trimming took off 0 bases at V and 1 base at J, with 5 bases between the two ends. This CDR3 comprises 13 residues.

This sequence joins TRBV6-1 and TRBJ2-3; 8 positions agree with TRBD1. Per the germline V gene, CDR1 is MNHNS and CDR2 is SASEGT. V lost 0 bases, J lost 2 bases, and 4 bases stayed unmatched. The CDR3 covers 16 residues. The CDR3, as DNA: TGTGCCAGCAGTGAAGCTCGACAGGGGACCACAGATACGCAGTATTTT. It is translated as CASSEARQGTTDTQYF.

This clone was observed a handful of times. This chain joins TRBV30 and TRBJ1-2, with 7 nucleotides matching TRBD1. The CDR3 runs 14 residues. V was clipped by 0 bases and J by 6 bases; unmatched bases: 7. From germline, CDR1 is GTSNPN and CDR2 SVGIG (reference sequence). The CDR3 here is CAWSVLAGGDGYTF. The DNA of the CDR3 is TGTGCCTGGAGTGTATTGGCAGGGGGAGATGGCTACACCTTC. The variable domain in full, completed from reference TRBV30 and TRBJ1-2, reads SQTIHQWPATLVQPVGSPLSLECTVEGTSNPNLYWYRQAAGRGLQLLFYSVGIGQISSEVPQNLSASRPQDRQFILSSKKLLLSDSGFYLCAWSVLAGGDGYTFGSGTRLTVV.

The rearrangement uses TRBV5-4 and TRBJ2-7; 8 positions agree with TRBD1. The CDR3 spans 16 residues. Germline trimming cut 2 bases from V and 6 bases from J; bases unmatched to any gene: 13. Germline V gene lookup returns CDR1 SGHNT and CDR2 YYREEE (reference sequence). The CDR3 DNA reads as TGTGCCAGCAGCTTCGACTCGGGACAGGTCCCTTCCGAGCAGTACTTC. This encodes CASSFDSGQVPSEQYF.

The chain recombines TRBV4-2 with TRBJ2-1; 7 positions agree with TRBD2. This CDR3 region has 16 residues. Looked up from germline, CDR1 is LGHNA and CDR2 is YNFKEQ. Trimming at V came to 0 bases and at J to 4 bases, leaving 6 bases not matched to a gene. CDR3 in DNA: TGTGCCAGCAGCCAAGATACGAGGGAGGGGTACAATGAGCAGTTCTTC. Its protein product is CASSQDTREGYNEQFF.

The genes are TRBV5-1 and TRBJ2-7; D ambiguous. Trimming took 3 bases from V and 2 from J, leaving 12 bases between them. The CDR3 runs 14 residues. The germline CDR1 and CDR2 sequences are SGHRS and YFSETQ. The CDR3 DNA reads TGCGCCAGCAGCTGGGGTTCGGAGACCTACGAGCAGTACTTC. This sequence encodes CASSWGSETYEQYF.

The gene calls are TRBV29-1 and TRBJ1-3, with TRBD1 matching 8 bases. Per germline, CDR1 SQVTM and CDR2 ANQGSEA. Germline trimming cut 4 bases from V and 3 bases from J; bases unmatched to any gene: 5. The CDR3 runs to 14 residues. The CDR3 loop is CSVGQGAVGNTIYF. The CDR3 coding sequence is TGCAGCGTTGGTCAGGGGGCGGTTGGAAACACCATATATTTT.

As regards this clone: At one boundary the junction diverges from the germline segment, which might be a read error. The CDR3: CASSSTGTSLSSNEQFF. The CDR3 bases are TGCGCCAGCAGCTCGACCGGGACTAGCCTTTCCTCCAATGAGCAGTTCTTC. The chain couples TRBV10-1 to TRBJ2-1, with 9 nucleotides matching TRBD2. This CDR3 contains 17 residues. CDR1 is WNHNN and CDR2 is SYGVQD in the germline V gene (reference sequence).

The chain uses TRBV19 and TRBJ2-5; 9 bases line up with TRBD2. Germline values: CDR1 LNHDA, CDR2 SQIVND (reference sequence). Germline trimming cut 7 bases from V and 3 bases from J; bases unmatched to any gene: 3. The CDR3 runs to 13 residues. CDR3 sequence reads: CASKASGEETQYF. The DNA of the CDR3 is TGTGCCAGTAAGGCTAGCGGGGAAGAGACCCAGTACTTC.

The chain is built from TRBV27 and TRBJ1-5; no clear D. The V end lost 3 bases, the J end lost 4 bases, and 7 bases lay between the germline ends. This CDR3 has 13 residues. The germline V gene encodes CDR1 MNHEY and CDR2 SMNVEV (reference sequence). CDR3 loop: CASSLGFNQPQHF. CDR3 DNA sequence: TGTGCCAGCAGTTTGGGATTTAATCAGCCCCAGCATTTT.

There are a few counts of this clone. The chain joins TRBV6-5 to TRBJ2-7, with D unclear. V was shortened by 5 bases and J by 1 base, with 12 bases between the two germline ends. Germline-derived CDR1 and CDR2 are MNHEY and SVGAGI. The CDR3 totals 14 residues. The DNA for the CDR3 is TGTGCCAGCAGTCGACAAGATGGGTCCTACGAGCAGTACTTC. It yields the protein CASSRQDGSYEQYF.

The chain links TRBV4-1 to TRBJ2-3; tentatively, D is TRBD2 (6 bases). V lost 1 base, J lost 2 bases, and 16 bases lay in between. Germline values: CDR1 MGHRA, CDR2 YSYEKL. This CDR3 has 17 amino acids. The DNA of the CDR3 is TGCGCCAGCAGCCAAGTCATTGCGGGGCTTACCACAGATACGCAGTATTTT. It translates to CASSQVIAGLTTDTQYF.

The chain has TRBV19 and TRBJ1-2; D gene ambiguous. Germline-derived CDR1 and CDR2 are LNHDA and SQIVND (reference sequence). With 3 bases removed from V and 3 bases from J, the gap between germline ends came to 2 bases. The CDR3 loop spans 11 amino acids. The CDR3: CASSIHYGYTF. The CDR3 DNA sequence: TGTGCCAGTAGTATCCACTATGGCTACACCTTC.

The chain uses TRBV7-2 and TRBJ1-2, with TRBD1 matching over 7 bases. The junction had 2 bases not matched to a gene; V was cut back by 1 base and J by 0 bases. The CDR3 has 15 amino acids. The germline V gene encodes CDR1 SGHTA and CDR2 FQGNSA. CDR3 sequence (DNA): TGTGCCAGCAGCTTAGGGACAGGCGCTAACTATGGCTACACCTTC. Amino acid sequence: CASSLGTGANYGYTF.

The CDR3 reads CASSPRGNTIYF. For the CDR3, the DNA is TGTGCCAGCAGTCCCCGGGGAAACACCATATATTTT. This chain uses TRBV28 with TRBJ1-3; D is ambiguous. Deletions cut 5 bases from V and 4 bases from J, with 6 bases between. Per germline, CDR1 MDHEN and CDR2 SYDVKM. The CDR3 spans 12 residues.